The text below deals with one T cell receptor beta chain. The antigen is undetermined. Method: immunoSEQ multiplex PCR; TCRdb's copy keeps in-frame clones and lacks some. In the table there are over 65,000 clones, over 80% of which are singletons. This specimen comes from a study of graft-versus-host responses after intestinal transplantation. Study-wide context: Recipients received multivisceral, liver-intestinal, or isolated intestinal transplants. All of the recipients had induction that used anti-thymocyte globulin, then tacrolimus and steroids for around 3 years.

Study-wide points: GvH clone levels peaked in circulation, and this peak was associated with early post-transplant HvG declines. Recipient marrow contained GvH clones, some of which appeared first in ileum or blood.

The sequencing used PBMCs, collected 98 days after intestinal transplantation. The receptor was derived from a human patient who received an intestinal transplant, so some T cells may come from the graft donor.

In nucleotides, the CDR3 is TGTGCCAGCAGCTTGTTCGGGCTGGGCGGGGAGCTGTTTTTT. Residues: CASSLFGLGGELFF. This chain joins TRBV5-4 and TRBJ2-2; D call uncertain. V was pared by 1 base and J by 7 bases, with 11 bases between. Germline V CDR1 and CDR2: SGHNT, YYREEE (reference sequence). This CDR3 is built from 14 residues.